These T cell receptor beta chains were read from a single sample in a study of blood T cells in healthy people across ages. Each CDR3 protein is one row after TCRdb ran MiXCR on the 5' RACE reads. The profile shows about 650,000 distinct CDR3 sequences, approximately 30% of them singletons. Input material: blood. The receptors derive from a woman aged 80 or over in good health. The CDR3 runs from the conserved cysteine through the conserved F or W. The D gene is left open where the match is weak. Not every row has a clone size; where given, it reads once, few, many or a size class.

d_call clone_size j_call v_call cdr3_length cdr3_aa cdr3_nt
TRBD1 - TRBJ1-1 TRBV7-3 13 CASSSGQSTEAFF TGTGCCAGCAGCTCGGGACAGAGCACTGAAGCTTTCTTT
- many TRBJ1-2 TRBV7-6 13 CASSPGVSRGYTF TGTGCCAGCAGCCCAGGGGTTTCGCGTGGCTACACCTTC
- - TRBJ2-1 TRBV9 16 CASSLVSGQNYNEQFF TGTGCCAGCAGCTTGGTATCGGGACAAAACTACAATGAGCAGTTCTTC
TRBD1 many TRBJ2-1 TRBV15 17 CATSRSGEGQGYNEQFF TGTGCCACCAGCAGATCCGGCGAGGGACAGGGCTACAATGAGCAGTTCTTC
- many TRBJ2-5 TRBV20-1 11 CSATPQETQYF TGCAGTGCAACACCTCAAGAGACCCAGTACTTC
- - TRBJ1-3 TRBV12-3/TRBV12-4 16 CASSYRSTGSGNTIYF TGTGCCAGCAGTTACCGCTCGACGGGCTCTGGAAACACCATATATTTT
- - TRBJ2-5 TRBV20-1 13 CSASGYRSEEQYF TGCAGTGCTAGCGGTTATCGGTCGGAGGAGCAGTACTTC
- many TRBJ2-1 TRBV6-2/TRBV6-3 16 CASSSDYLPPYNEQFF TGTGCCAGCAGTTCGGACTACCTCCCGCCCTACAATGAGCAGTTCTTC
- - TRBJ2-7 TRBV5-1 13 CASSFDRPYEQYF TGCGCCAGCAGCTTTGACAGGCCCTACGAGCAGTACTTC
- - TRBJ1-5 TRBV12-3/TRBV12-4 15 CASSFGPTGNQPQHF TGTGCCAGCAGCTTCGGACCTACGGGCAATCAGCCCCAGCATTTT
- - TRBJ1-1 TRBV20-1 14 CSAFEVTASTEAFF TGCAGCGCTTTTGAGGTAACAGCGTCCACTGAAGCTTTCTTT
- few TRBJ1-6 TRBV7-2 16 CASLRDGAQGNSPLHF TGTGCCAGTCTACGGGACGGAGCCCAGGGGAATTCACCCCTCCACTTT
TRBD1 few TRBJ2-1 TRBV27 15 CASGNRGRPYNEQFF TGTGCCAGCGGGAACAGGGGGCGCCCCTACAATGAGCAGTTCTTC
- - TRBJ1-1 TRBV6-1 13 CSSSERYRGEAFF TGTTCCAGCAGTGAAAGGTACCGGGGAGAAGCTTTCTTT
- many TRBJ2-7 TRBV12-3/TRBV12-4 13 CASSLRFTYEQYF TGTGCCAGCAGTTTGCGGTTTACCTACGAGCAGTACTTC
- many TRBJ2-3 TRBV27 15 CASRSPGESTDTQYF TGTGCCAGCAGGTCCCCGGGGGAAAGCACAGATACGCAGTATTTT
- many TRBJ2-5 TRBV9 13 CASSVQGQETQYF TGTGCCAGCAGCGTCCAGGGGCAGGAGACCCAGTACTTC